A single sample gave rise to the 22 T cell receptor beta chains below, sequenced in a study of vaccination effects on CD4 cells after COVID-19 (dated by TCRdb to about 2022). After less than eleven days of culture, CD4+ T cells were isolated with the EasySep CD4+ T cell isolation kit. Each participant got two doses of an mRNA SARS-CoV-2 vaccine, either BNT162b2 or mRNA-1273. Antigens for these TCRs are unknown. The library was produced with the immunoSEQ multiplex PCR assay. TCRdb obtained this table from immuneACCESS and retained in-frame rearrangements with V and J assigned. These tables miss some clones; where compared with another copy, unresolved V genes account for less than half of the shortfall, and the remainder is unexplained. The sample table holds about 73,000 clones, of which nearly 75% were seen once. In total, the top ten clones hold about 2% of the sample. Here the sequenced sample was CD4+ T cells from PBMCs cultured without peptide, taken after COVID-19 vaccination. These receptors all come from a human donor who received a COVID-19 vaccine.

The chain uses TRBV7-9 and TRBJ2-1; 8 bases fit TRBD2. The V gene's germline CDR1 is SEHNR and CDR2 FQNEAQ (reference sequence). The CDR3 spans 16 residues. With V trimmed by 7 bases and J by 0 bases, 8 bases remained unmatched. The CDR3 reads CASTELAASSYNEQFF. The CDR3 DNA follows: TGTGCCAGCACCGAACTAGCGGCCAGCTCCTACAATGAGCAGTTCTTC.

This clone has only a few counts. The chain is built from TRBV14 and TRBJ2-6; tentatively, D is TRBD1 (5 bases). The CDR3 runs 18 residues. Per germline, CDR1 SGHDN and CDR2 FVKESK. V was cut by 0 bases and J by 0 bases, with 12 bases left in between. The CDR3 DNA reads TGTGCCAGCAGCCAAGATTGGTCAGGGCCCTCTGGGGCCAACGTCCTGACTTTC. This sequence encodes CASSQDWSGPSGANVLTF.

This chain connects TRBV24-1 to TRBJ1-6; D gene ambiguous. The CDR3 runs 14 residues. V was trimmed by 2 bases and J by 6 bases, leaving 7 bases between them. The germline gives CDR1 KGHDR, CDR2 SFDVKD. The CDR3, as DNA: TGTGCCACCAGTGATTCGACAAGTAATTCACCCCTCCACTTT. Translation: CATSDSTSNSPLHF.

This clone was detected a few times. The CDR3 loop reads CASSQALLNYGYTF. The CDR3 DNA sequence: TGTGCCAGCAGCCAAGCACTGTTAAACTATGGCTACACCTTC. The chain combines TRBV4-2 with TRBJ1-2; D is ambiguous. Between the trimmed V and J ends, which lost 1 base and 2 bases, there was a span of 8 bases. The CDR3 covers 14 residues. Germline loops: CDR1 LGHNA, CDR2 YNFKEQ.

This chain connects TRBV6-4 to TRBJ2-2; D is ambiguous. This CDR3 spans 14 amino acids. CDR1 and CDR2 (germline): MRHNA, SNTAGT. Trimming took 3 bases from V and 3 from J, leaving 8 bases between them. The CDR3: CASSESGDTGELFF. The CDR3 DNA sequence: TGTGCCAGCAGTGAATCGGGTGACACCGGGGAGCTGTTTTTT.

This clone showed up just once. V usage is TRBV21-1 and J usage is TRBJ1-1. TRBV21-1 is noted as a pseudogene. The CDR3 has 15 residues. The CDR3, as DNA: TGTGCCAGCAGCAAAGAGGGCGGGGTGAACACTGAAGCTTTCTTT. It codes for CASSKEGGVNTEAFF.

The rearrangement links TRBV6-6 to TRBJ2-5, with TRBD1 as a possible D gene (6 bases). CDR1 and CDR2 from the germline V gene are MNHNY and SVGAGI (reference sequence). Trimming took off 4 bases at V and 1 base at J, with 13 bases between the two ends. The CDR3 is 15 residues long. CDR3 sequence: CASSSADRTQETQYF. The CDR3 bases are TGTGCCAGCAGTTCCGCGGACAGAACCCAAGAGACCCAGTACTTC.

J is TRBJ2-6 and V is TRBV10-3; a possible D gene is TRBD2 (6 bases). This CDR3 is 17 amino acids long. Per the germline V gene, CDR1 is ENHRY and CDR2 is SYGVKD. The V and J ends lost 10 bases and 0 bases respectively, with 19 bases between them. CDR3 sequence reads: CATRIGGVTSGANVLTF. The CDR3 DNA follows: TGTGCCACCCGAATAGGCGGGGTAACCTCTGGGGCCAACGTCCTGACTTTC.

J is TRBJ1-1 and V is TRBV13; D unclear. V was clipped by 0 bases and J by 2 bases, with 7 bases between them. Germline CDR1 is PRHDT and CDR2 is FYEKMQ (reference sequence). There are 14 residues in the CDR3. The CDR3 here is CASSLGGSNTEAFF. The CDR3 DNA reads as TGTGCCAGCAGCTTAGGCGGCAGTAACACTGAAGCTTTCTTT. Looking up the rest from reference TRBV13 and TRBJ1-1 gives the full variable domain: AAGVIQSPRHLIKEKRETATLKCYPIPRHDTVYWYQQGPGQDPQFLISFYEKMQSDKGSIPDRFSAQQFSDYHSELNMSSLELGDSALYFCASSLGGSNTEAFFGQGTRLTVV.

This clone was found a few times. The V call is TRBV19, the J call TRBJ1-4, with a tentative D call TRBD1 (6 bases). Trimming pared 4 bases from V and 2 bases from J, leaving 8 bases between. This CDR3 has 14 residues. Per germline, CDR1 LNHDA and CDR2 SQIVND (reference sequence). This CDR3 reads CASSRTATNEKLFF. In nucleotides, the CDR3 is TGTGCCAGTAGTAGGACAGCCACTAATGAAAAACTGTTTTTT.

The CDR3 coding sequence is TGTGCCAGCTCACCATCGGGGGGGGGAGGATCGGCCCAGCATTTT. Its protein product is CASSPSGGGGSAQHF. J is TRBJ1-5 and V is TRBV18; TRBD1 is a possible D gene (5 bases). The germline gives CDR1 KGHSH, CDR2 LQKENI. The CDR3 has 15 amino acids. V dropped 2 bases and J dropped 11 bases, with 19 bases sitting between them.

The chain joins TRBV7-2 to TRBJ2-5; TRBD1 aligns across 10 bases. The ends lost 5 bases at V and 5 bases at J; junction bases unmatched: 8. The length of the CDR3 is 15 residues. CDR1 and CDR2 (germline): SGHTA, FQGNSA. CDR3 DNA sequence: TGTGCCAGCAGCCTACTGACAGGGGGCAAGGAGACCCAGTACTTC. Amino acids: CASSLLTGGKETQYF.

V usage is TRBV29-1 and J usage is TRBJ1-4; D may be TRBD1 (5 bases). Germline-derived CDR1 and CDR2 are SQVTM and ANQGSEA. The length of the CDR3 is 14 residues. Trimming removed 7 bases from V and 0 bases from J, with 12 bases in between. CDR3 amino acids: CSALQEPTNEKLFF. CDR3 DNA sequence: TGCAGCGCTCTACAGGAACCAACTAATGAAAAACTGTTTTTT.

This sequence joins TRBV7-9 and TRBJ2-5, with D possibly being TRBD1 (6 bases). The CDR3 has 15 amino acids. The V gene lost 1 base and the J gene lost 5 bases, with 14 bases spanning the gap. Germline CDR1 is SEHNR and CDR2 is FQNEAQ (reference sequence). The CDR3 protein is CASSLGNRAAETQYF. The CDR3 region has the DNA TGTGCCAGCAGCTTAGGAAACAGGGCGGCGGAGACCCAGTACTTC.

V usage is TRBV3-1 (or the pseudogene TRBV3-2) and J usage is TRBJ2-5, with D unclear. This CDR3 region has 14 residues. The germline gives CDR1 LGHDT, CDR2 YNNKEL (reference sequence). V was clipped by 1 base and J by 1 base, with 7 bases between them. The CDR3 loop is CASSQGTGQETQYF. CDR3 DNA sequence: TGTGCCAGCAGCCAAGGGACGGGCCAAGAGACCCAGTACTTC.

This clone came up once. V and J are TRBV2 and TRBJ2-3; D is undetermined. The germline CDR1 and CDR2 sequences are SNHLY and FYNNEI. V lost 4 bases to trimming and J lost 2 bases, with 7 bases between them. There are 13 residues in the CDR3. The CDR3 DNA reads TGTGCCAGCAGTGGAATCGCCACAGATACGCAGTATTTT. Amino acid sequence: CASSGIATDTQYF.

CDR3 coding DNA: TGTGCCAGCAGTGAATCAGGGGCGGGCTATGGCTACACCTTC. It yields the protein CASSESGAGYGYTF. This rearrangement joins TRBV6-4 to TRBJ1-2, with D tentatively TRBD1 (6 bases). The CDR3 totals 14 residues. V lost 3 bases to trimming and J lost 4 bases, with 12 bases between them. Germline V CDR1 and CDR2: MRHNA, SNTAGT.

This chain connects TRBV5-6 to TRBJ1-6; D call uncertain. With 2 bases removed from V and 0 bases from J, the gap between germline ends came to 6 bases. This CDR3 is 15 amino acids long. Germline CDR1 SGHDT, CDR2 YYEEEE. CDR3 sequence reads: CASSLGSSYNSPLHF. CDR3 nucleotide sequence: TGTGCCAGCAGCTTAGGAAGCTCCTATAATTCACCCCTCCACTTT. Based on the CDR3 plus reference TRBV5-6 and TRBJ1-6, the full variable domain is DAGVTQSPTHLIKTRGQQVTLRCSPKSGHDTVSWYQQALGQGPQFIFQYYEEEERQRGNFPDRFSGHQFPNYSSELNVNALLLGDSALYLCASSLGSSYNSPLHFGNGTRLTVT.

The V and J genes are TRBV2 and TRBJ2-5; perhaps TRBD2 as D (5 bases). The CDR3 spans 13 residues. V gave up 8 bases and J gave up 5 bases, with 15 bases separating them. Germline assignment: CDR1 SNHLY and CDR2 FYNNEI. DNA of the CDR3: TGTGCCAGCCGAGCGGACCTCCGGGAGACCCAGTACTTC. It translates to CASRADLRETQYF.

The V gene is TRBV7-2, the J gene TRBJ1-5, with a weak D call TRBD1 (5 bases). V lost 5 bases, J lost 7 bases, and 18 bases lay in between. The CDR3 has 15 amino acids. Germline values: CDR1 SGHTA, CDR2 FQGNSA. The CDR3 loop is CASSDGIGAGQPQHF. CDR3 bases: TGTGCCAGCAGCGACGGGATAGGAGCAGGGCAGCCCCAGCATTTT. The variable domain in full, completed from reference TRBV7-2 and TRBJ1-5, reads GAGVSQSPSNKVTEKGKDVELRCDPISGHTALYWYRQSLGQGLEFLIYFQGNSAPDKSGLPSDRFSAERTGGSVSTLTIQRTQQEDSAVYLCASSDGIGAGQPQHFGDGTRLSIL.

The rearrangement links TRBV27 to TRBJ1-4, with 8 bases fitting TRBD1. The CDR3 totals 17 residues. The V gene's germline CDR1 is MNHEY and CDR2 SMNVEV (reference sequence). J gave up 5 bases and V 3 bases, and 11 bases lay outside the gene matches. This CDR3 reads CASSFRQGNGRNEKLFF. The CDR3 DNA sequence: TGTGCCAGCAGTTTCCGACAGGGGAACGGTCGGAATGAAAAACTGTTTTTT.

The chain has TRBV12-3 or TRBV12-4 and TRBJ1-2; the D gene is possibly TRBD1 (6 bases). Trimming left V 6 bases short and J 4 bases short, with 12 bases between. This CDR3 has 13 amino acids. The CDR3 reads CASSPRGTYGYTF. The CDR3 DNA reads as TGTGCCAGCAGCCCAAGGGGGACCTATGGCTACACCTTC.